This T cell receptor beta chain was observed in a study of T cell changes during pregnancy in multiple sclerosis. Data came from immunoSEQ multiplex PCR; TCRdb stores just in-frame clones and leaves some out. The sample contains 60,000 to 75,000 clones, roughly 92% of which appear only once. Trimming left V 3 bases short and J 5 bases short, with 7 bases between. The CDR3 totals 12 residues. The germline CDR1 and CDR2 sequences are SEHNR and FQNEAQ (reference sequence). The sequence came from a female donor with multiple sclerosis, enrolled in a pregnancy study. The specimen comprised peripheral blood, sampled in the second trimester of pregnancy. This chain connects TRBV7-9 to TRBJ2-5; possibly TRBD1 for D (5 bases). This CDR3 is CASSFDSETQYF. As DNA, the CDR3 is TGTGCCAGCAGCTTCGACAGCGAGACCCAGTACTTC.